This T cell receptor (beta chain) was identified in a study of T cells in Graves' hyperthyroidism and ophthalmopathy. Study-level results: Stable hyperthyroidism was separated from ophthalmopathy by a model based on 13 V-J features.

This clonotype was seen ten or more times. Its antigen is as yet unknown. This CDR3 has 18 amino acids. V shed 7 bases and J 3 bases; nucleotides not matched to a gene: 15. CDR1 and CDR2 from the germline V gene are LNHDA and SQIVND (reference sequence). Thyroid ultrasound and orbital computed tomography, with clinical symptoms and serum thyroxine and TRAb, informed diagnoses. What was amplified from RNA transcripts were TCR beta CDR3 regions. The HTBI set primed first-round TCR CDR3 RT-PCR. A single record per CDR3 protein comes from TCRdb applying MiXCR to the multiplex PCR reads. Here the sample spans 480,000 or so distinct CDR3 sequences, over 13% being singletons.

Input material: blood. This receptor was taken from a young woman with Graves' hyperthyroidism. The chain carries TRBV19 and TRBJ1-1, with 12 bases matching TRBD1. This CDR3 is CASTFRDRGRVRDTEAFF. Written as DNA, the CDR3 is TGTGCCAGTACTTTCCGGGACAGGGGGCGAGTGAGAGACACTGAAGCTTTCTTT.